A single sample is the source of the 23 T cell receptor beta chains below, sequenced in a study of T-cell reconstitution after alpha-beta-depleted transplantation in children. Unique molecular identifiers were incorporated into the prepared TCRbeta library. Using its own MiXCR run on the PCR reads, TCRdb lists one record per CDR3 protein. The data contain 450,000 to 500,000 distinct CDR3 sequences, approximately 13% of them singletons. The starting material was PBMCs from the stem cell graft donor, obtained from the stem cell graft. Receptors were obtained from a human donor who donated a stem cell graft to a child with combined immunodeficiency.

V is TRBV12-3 or TRBV12-4 and J is TRBJ2-1; 13 nucleotides line up with TRBD2. V lost 6 bases, J lost 6 bases, and 8 bases stayed unmatched. This CDR3 contains 16 residues. CDR3 DNA: TGTGCCAGCAGGCCCACTAGCGGGAGGGCCCTCAATGAGCAGTTCTTC. The encoded protein is CASRPTSGRALNEQFF.

There are a few counts of this clonotype. The chain is built from TRBV28 and TRBJ2-5; 7 bases map to TRBD1. Germline V CDR1 and CDR2: MDHEN, SYDVKM. The CDR3 covers 14 residues. V shed 8 bases, J shed 2 bases, and the junction held 8 bases outside the gene matches. CDR3 region: CASGQGVFQETQYF. Written as DNA, the CDR3 is TGTGCCAGCGGCCAGGGGGTTTTTCAAGAGACCCAGTACTTC.

The chain recombines TRBV28 with TRBJ2-7, with 7 bases aligning to TRBD1. The CDR3 extends over 14 amino acids. After removal of 5 bases from V and 1 base from J, the junction contained 5 bases not matched to a gene. Germline assignment: CDR1 MDHEN and CDR2 SYDVKM. The CDR3 region is CASSAGGASYEQYF. CDR3 nucleotide sequence: TGTGCCAGCAGTGCAGGGGGAGCGTCCTACGAGCAGTACTTC.

In this sample, this clonotype turned up many times. This chain uses TRBV12-3 or TRBV12-4 with TRBJ1-5; the D is unclear. The CDR3 is 13 amino acids. Trimming shortened V by 3 bases and J by 7 bases, and 10 bases separated the two germline ends. DNA of the CDR3: TGTGCCAGCAGTTTGGTGCCGGGCCAGCCCCAGCATTTT. Translated: CASSLVPGQPQHF.

This clonotype was recorded many times. The chain is built from TRBV9 and TRBJ2-1, with 8 bases fitting TRBD2. There are 14 residues in the CDR3. After removal of 1 base from V and 5 bases from J, the junction contained 2 bases not matched to a gene. Looked up from germline, CDR1 is SGDLS and CDR2 is YYNGEE. The CDR3, as DNA: TGTGCCAGCAGCGTAACTAGCGGAAACAATGAGCAGTTCTTC. This gives the protein CASSVTSGNNEQFF. Full variable domain (rest looked up from reference TRBV9 and TRBJ2-1): DSGVTQTPKHLITATGQRVTLRCSPRSGDLSVYWYQQSLDQGLQFLIQYYNGEERAKGNILERFSAQQFPDLHSELNLSSLELGDSALYFCASSVTSGNNEQFFGPGTRLTVL.

This clonotype was counted between two and nine times. The rearrangement joins TRBV6-5 to TRBJ2-1; D is unclear. The V and J ends lost 2 bases and 2 bases respectively, with 19 bases between them. The CDR3 has 18 residues. From germline, CDR1 is MNHEY and CDR2 SVGAGI. The CDR3 DNA sequence: TGTGCCAGCAGTTACGCCACCACGGGTCCCAACCCCTACAATGAGCAGTTCTTC. This encodes CASSYATTGPNPYNEQFF.

The chain is built from TRBV12-3 or TRBV12-4 and TRBJ2-1; possible D gene TRBD1, 5 bases. Trimming removed 7 bases at V and 2 bases at J, with 9 bases between. The CDR3 is made up of 13 amino acids. The CDR3 region has the DNA TGTGCCAGCAACCGACAGACCTACAATGAGCAGTTCTTC. Its translation is CASNRQTYNEQFF.

V usage is TRBV6-1 and J usage is TRBJ2-1, with D possibly matching TRBD1 (6 bases). This CDR3 spans 16 amino acids. Germline CDR1 is MNHNS and CDR2 is SASEGT. V lost 5 bases, J lost 3 bases, and 17 bases lay in between. CDR3 protein: CASSLGLRGFYNEQFF. CDR3 nucleotide sequence: TGTGCCAGCAGTCTCGGTTTAAGGGGGTTCTACAATGAGCAGTTCTTC.

The chain combines TRBV20-1 with TRBJ2-3, with D tentatively TRBD1 or TRBD2 (5 bases each). The germline V gene encodes CDR1 DFQATT and CDR2 SNEGSKA (reference sequence). With 5 bases removed from V and 0 bases from J, the gap between germline ends came to 12 bases. The CDR3 spans 14 residues. CDR3 sequence (DNA): TGCAGTGCTCCCGGGACCTCAAGCACAGATACGCAGTATTTT. Amino acids: CSAPGTSSTDTQYF.

CDR3 coding DNA: TGCGCCAGCAGCCGAGGACGGTCTAATTGGGAAGATACGCAGTATTTT. Its translation: CASSRGRSNWEDTQYF. The chain is built from TRBV5-1 and TRBJ2-3, with unresolved D. Trimming pared 4 bases from V and 5 bases from J, leaving 20 bases between. The CDR3 is made up of 16 amino acids. CDR1 is SGHRS and CDR2 is YFSETQ in the germline V gene.

The CDR3 coding sequence is TGTGCCAGTAGTCCCGACGGGACTTATCGCGGTACGCAGTATTTT. Translation gives CASSPDGTYRGTQYF. This rearrangement joins TRBV19 to TRBJ2-3; possibly TRBD2 for D (6 bases). Germline CDR1 reads LNHDA; CDR2 reads SQIVND (reference sequence). Trimming cost V 5 bases and J 8 bases, with 20 bases left between them. The CDR3 length is 15 residues.

This clonotype showed up many times. The rearrangement joins TRBV4-2 to TRBJ2-7; the match to TRBD2 covers 7 bases. Trimming took 3 bases from V and 0 from J; bases not matched to a gene: 8. CDR3 length: 16 amino acids. Germline CDR1 LGHNA, CDR2 YNFKEQ. The CDR3 spells CASSQEWGGSSYEQYF. The CDR3 region has the DNA TGTGCCAGCAGCCAGGAGTGGGGGGGTAGCTCCTACGAGCAGTACTTC.

This clonotype was detected a few times. The J gene is TRBJ1-3, the V gene TRBV7-2; weak D call: TRBD1 (5 bases). There are 18 residues in the CDR3. V was trimmed by 3 bases and J by 4 bases, leaving 22 bases between them. The germline CDR1 and CDR2 sequences are SGHTA and FQGNSA. The CDR3 DNA sequence: TGTGCCAGCAGCTTTAGCGGGGGTTTCACTGCTGAGGGAAACACCATATATTTT. Its translation: CASSFSGGFTAEGNTIYF. Based on the CDR3 plus reference TRBV7-2 and TRBJ1-3, the full variable domain is GAGVSQSPSNKVTEKGKDVELRCDPISGHTALYWYRQSLGQGLEFLIYFQGNSAPDKSGLPSDRFSAERTGGSVSTLTIQRTQQEDSAVYLCASSFSGGFTAEGNTIYFGEGSWLTVV.

The chain has TRBV4-3 and TRBJ2-1, with a possible D match to TRBD1 (6 bases). Germline V gives CDR1 LGHNA, CDR2 YSLEER. V lost 1 base to trimming and J lost 14 bases, with 15 bases between them. The CDR3 length is 13 residues. In DNA, the CDR3 is TGCGCCAGCAGCCAAGTTTACGGCCAGGGGAAGTTCTTC. This encodes CASSQVYGQGKFF.

The table lists this clonotype with many counts. The chain carries TRBV9 and TRBJ2-2, with 7 bases identical to TRBD1. The CDR3 runs 16 residues. Germline loops: CDR1 SGDLS, CDR2 YYNGEE. V lost 5 bases, J lost 6 bases, and 13 bases stayed unmatched. The CDR3: CASSKTTGVPPGELFF. CDR3 DNA sequence: TGTGCCAGCAGTAAGACAACAGGGGTCCCTCCCGGGGAGCTGTTTTTT.

The gene calls are TRBV11-1 and TRBJ2-1; D is uncertain. Trimming took off 4 bases at V and 6 bases at J, with 13 bases between the two ends. Germline lookup yields CDR1 SGHAT and CDR2 FQDESV (reference sequence). The CDR3 runs 14 residues. The CDR3 DNA sequence: TGTGCCAGCAGCTACGATCGGGTGGGCAATGAGCAGTTCTTC. Its translation is CASSYDRVGNEQFF.

This sequence joins TRBV4-3 and TRBJ2-6; no definite D call. V was cut by 0 bases and J by 3 bases, with 9 bases left in between. Germline V gene sequence: CDR1 LGHNA, CDR2 YSLEER. CDR3 length equals 16 residues. The CDR3 spells CASSQDRSFGANVLTF. The CDR3 bases are TGCGCCAGCAGCCAAGATAGAAGCTTTGGGGCCAACGTCCTGACTTTC.

This clonotype has a handful of counts. The CDR3 reads CASGWVLAQDRLQEQYF. CDR3 DNA sequence: TGTGCCAGCGGATGGGTCCTTGCCCAGGACAGACTCCAGGAGCAGTACTTC. The rearrangement uses TRBV6-1 and TRBJ2-7; D might be TRBD1 (6 bases). The germline gives CDR1 MNHNS, CDR2 SASEGT. The CDR3 is 17 residues long. Trimming stripped 8 bases from V and 7 bases from J, with 30 bases between.

This clonotype was seen a few times. The chain recombines TRBV12-3 or TRBV12-4 with TRBJ1-4; weak D call: TRBD1 (6 bases). The CDR3 contains 14 residues. The V end lost 5 bases, the J end lost 5 bases, and 12 bases lay between the germline ends. The CDR3 nucleotides read TGTGCCAGCAGTAAACAGGGCCTCAATGAAAAACTGTTTTTT. It encodes CASSKQGLNEKLFF.

On this clonotype: A read error may be the cause here, since a much bigger clone is one base away. The CDR3, as DNA: TGTGCCAGCAGCGCGACAGGGGACACCGGGGAGCTGTTTTTT. This gives the protein CASSATGDTGELFF. The chain is built from TRBV5-5 and TRBJ2-2; 8 bases map to TRBD1. Germline loops: CDR1 SGHKS, CDR2 YYEKEE (reference sequence). This CDR3 comprises 14 residues. Trimming took 4 bases from V and 3 from J; bases not matched to a gene: 2.

This clonotype was counted ten times or more. The V call is TRBV15, the J call TRBJ2-7, with 10 nucleotides matching TRBD2. V was pared by 0 bases and J by 6 bases, with 11 bases of the junction left unmatched. CDR1 and CDR2 (germline): LNHNV, YYDKDF (reference sequence). The CDR3 runs 17 residues. The CDR3 nucleotides are TGTGCCACCAGCAGAGACCCTAAAGCTAGCGGGAGCCCCGAGCAGTACTTC. As protein: CATSRDPKASGSPEQYF.

This chain joins TRBV6-2 or TRBV6-3 and TRBJ1-2; 7 bases match TRBD1. There are 14 residues in the CDR3. Germline trimming cut 7 bases from V and 8 bases from J; bases unmatched to any gene: 13. The germline V gene encodes CDR1 MNHEY and CDR2 SVGEGT. The CDR3 region has the DNA TGTGCCAGCACATTCACAGGGGCGGCTGTCGGCTACACCTTC. Amino acid sequence: CASTFTGAAVGYTF.

In its sample, this clonotype was seen a few times. This sequence joins TRBV4-1 and TRBJ1-5; no clear D gene. This CDR3 spans 13 amino acids. Germline V CDR1 and CDR2: MGHRA, YSYEKL. V gave up 5 bases and J gave up 6 bases, with 11 bases separating them. CDR3 DNA: TGCGCCAGCAGCTGGGTGGGAGGTCAGCCCCAGCATTTT. It is translated as CASSWVGGQPQHF.